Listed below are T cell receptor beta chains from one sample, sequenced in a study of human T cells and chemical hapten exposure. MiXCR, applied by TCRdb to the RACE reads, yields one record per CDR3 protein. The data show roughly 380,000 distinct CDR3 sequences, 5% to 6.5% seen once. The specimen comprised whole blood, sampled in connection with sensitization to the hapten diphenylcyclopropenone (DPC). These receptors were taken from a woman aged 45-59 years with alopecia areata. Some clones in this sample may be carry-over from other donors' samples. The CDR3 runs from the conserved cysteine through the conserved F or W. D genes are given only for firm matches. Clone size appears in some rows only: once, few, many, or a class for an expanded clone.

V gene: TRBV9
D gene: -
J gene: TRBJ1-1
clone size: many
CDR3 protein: CASSLGDIHTEAFF
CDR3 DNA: TGTGCCAGCTCCCTAGGGGACATACACACTGAAGCTTTCTTT

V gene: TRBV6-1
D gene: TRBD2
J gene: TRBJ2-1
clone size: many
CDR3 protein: CASSEGLAGGYNEQFF
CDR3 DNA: TGTGCCAGCAGTGAAGGACTAGCGGGAGGTTACAATGAGCAGTTCTTC

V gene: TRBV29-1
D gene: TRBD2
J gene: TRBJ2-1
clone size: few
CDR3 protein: CSVALAGAVQVNEQFF
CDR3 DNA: TGCAGCGTTGCACTAGCGGGAGCAGTCCAGGTCAATGAGCAGTTCTTC

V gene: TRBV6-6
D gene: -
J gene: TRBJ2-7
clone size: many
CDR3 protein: CASSYTGYEQYF
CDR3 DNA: TGTGCCAGCAGTTACACGGGTTACGAGCAGTACTTC

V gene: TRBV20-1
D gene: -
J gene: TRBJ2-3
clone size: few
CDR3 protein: CSARPRRGGGTDTQYF
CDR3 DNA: TGCAGTGCTAGACCCCGAAGGGGCGGCGGCACAGATACGCAGTATTTT

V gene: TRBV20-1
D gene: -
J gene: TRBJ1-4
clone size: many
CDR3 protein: CSAFVRGFNEKLFF
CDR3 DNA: TGCAGTGCCTTCGTGAGGGGGTTTAATGAAAAACTGTTTTTT

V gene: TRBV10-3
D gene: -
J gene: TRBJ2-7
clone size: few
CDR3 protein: CAIRTDSYEQYF
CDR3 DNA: TGTGCCATCAGAACTGACTCCTACGAGCAGTACTTC

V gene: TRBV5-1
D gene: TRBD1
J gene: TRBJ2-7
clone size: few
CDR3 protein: CASRGQGSPGYEQYF
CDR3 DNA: TGCGCCAGCAGGGGACAGGGGAGCCCCGGCTACGAGCAGTACTTC

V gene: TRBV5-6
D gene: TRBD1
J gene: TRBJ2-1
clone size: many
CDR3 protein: CASTRDRVTYNEQFF
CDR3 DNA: TGTGCCAGCACCCGGGACAGGGTCACCTACAATGAGCAGTTCTTC

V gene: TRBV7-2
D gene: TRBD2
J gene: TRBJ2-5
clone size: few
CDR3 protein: CASSLLAGHQETQYF
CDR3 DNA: TGTGCCAGCAGCTTGCTAGCGGGGCACCAAGAGACCCAGTACTTC

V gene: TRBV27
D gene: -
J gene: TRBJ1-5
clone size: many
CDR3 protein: CASSPGPYQPQHF
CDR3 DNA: TGTGCCAGCAGTCCGGGTCCGTATCAGCCCCAGCATTTT

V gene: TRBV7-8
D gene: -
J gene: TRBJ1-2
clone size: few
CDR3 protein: CASSQEPEGYGYTF
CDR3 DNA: TGTGCCAGCAGCCAAGAGCCGGAGGGCTATGGCTACACCTTC

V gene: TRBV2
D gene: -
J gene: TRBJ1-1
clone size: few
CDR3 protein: CASSEQTVVINTEAFF
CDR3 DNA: TGTGCCAGCAGTGAGCAGACAGTTGTCATCAACACTGAAGCTTTCTTT

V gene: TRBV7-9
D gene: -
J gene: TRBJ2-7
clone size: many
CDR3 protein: CASSLSGEVTYEQYF
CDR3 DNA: TGTGCCAGCAGCTTATCGGGGGAAGTCACCTACGAGCAGTACTTC

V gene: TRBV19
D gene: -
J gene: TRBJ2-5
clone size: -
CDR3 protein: CASSPNLGTQYF
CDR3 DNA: TGTGCCAGTAGTCCCAACTTAGGGACCCAGTACTTC

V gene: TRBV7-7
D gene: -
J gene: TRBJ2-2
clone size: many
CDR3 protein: CASSLGHGELFF
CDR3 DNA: TGTGCCAGCAGCTTAGGCCACGGGGAGCTGTTTTTT

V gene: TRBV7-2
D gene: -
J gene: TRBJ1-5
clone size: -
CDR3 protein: CASSSVGNQPQHF
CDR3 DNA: TGTGCCAGCAGCTCCGTTGGGAATCAGCCCCAGCATTTT

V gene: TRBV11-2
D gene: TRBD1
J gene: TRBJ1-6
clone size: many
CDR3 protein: CASSLPQGRDSPLHF
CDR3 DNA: TGTGCCAGCAGCTTACCACAGGGGCGAGATTCACCCCTCCACTTT

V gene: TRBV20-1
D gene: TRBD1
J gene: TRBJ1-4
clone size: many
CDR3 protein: CSAPRQGKLFF
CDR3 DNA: TGCAGTGCTCCCCGACAGGGGAAACTGTTTTTT

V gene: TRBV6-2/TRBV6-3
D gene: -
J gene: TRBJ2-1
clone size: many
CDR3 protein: CASSNNEQFF
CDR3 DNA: TGTGCCAGCTCCAACAATGAGCAGTTCTTC